The T cell receptor beta chain described here comes from a study of long-term antiretroviral therapy in people with HIV. General study results and limits: Versus controls, repertoires in people with HIV had narrower CDR3 length ranges.

To note about this clone: Its antigen is undetermined.

Before they underwent DNA extraction, samples held roughly 0.95-10 million cryopreserved PBMC. The CDR3 consists of 14 residues. Germline loops: CDR1 GTSNPN, CDR2 SVGIG (reference sequence). V lost 3 bases, J lost 7 bases, and 15 bases lay in between. Version v3.0 of the immunoSEQ assay was performed at survey level. Sequencing efforts were directed toward roughly 40,000-55,000 T-cell genomes per sample. Profiled with immunoSEQ multiplex PCR; TCRdb holds only in-frame clones, not every one. Of tens of thousands of clones listed, about 85% were seen once; the top ten hold under 15%. The material was unsorted PBMCs, obtained 1.1 years after starting antiretroviral therapy. This chain uses TRBV30 with TRBJ1-4; the D is unclear. The source is a man aged 18 to 30 with HIV. CDR3 sequence (DNA): TGTGCCTGGAGCCAGGTGGGGATAGGTGAAAAACTGTTTTTT. This sequence encodes CAWSQVGIGEKLFF.